This T cell receptor (beta chain) originates from a study of metastatic and nonmetastatic thyroid tumors. In the study overall: Across peripheral blood and tumor or nodule tissue samples taken from malignant and benign thyroid patients, the repertoires were compared with one another.

Many counts were recorded for this clone. V gave up 0 bases and J gave up 10 bases, with 14 bases separating them. The CDR3 extends over 14 amino acids. In germline, CDR1 is SGHKS, CDR2 YYEKEE (reference sequence). Not a single patient had been given any form of treatment at any point before undergoing thyroid surgery. With MiXCR, TCRdb called clones anew from the PCR reads. The table lists 30,000 to 50,000 clones, approximately 20% of them singletons. The sample comprised tumor tissue. The chain is built from TRBV5-5 and TRBJ2-1; D is ambiguous. The TCR sequence derives from a female donor with papillary thyroid cancer or a benign thyroid nodule (not recorded which). Some clones in this sample may be carry-over from other donors' samples. CDR3 sequence reads: CASSLAFGPREQFF. For the CDR3, the DNA is TGTGCCAGCAGCTTGGCCTTCGGTCCGAGAGAGCAGTTCTTC.